Each of the 2 T cell receptor beta chains below was sequenced from the same sample in a study of beta chain features in type 1 diabetes. Expressed TCRB transcripts were sequenced because the isolated RNA had all been reverse transcribed beforehand. Data came from immunoSEQ multiplex PCR; TCRdb stores just in-frame clones and leaves some out. There are about 250,000 clones in the sample; roughly 15% occur only once, and more than 0.02% lies in the top ten. The sequenced sample consisted of naive CD4+ T cells from blood. The receptors stem from a middle-aged woman in good health.

The chain links TRBV9 to TRBJ2-5; 8 positions match TRBD2. The CDR3 runs to 17 residues. Trimming at V came to 4 bases and at J to 5 bases, leaving 16 bases not matched to a gene. CDR1 SGDLS and CDR2 YYNGEE come from the germline V gene. CDR3 DNA: TGTGCCAGCAGCACCCGAGATAGCGGGGACGTCGAGGAGACCCAGTACTTC. Amino acid sequence: CASSTRDSGDVEETQYF.

This clone was observed a few times. The chain links TRBV5-1 to TRBJ2-3; D may be TRBD1 (6 bases). Trimming cost V 4 bases and J 3 bases, with 18 bases left between them. This CDR3 spans 16 amino acids. The germline V gene encodes CDR1 SGHRS and CDR2 YFSETQ. The CDR3 protein is CASSVSQGLPTDTQYF. CDR3 nucleotide sequence: TGCGCCAGCAGCGTGTCCCAGGGGTTACCAACAGATACGCAGTATTTT.